This T cell receptor (beta chain) was identified in a study of spatial heterogeneity in lung cancer. Time point meaning: sample taken at primary tumor resection. Unsorted whole RNA from tumor, nontumor lung or frozen PBMC underwent sequencing. TCRdb passed the 5' RACE reads through MiXCR, listing each CDR3 protein once. The table has 40,000 to 55,000 distinct CDR3 sequences, approximately 15% seen once. This clonotype was counted many times. Per germline, CDR1 MNHEY and CDR2 SMNVEV (reference sequence). V was cut by 0 bases and J by 6 bases, with 9 bases left in between. This CDR3 is built from 13 residues.

V is TRBV27 and J is TRBJ2-7; D might be TRBD1 (5 bases). The sequencing used PBMCs, collected at surgery. The TCR was taken from a male donor with early-stage non-small cell lung cancer. The CDR3 reads CASSLSGATEQYF. The CDR3 region has the DNA TGTGCCAGCAGTTTATCAGGGGCCACCGAGCAGTACTTC.